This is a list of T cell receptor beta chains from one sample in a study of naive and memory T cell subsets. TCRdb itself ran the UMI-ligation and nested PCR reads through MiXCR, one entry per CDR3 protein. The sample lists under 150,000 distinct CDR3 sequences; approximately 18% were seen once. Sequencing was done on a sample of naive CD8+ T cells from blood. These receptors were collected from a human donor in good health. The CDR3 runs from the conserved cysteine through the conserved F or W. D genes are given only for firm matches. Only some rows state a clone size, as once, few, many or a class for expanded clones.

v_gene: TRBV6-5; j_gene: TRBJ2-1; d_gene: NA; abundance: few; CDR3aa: CASSYSSGTEQFF; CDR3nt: TGTGCCAGCAGTTATTCCTCGGGAACCGAGCAGTTCTTC
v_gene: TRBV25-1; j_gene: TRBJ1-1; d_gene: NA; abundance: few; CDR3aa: CASSPLGAGWTEAFF; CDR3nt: TGTGCCAGCAGTCCCCTCGGGGCAGGTTGGACTGAAGCTTTCTTT
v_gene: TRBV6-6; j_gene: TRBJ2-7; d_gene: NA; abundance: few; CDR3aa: CASSFSIGNEQYF; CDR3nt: TGTGCCAGCAGTTTCTCCATTGGGAACGAGCAGTACTTC
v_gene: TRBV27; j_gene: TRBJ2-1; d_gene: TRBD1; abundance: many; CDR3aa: CASSMGQIPNEQFF; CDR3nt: TGTGCCAGCAGTATGGGACAGATCCCCAATGAGCAGTTCTTC
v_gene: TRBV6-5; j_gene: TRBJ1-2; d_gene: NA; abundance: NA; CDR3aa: CASRQSNYGYTF; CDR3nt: TGTGCCAGCAGGCAGTCCAACTATGGCTACACCTTC
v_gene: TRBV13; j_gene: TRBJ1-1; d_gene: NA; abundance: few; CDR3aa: CASSLEWVRF; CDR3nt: TGTGCCAGCAGCTTAGAATGGGTGCGGTTT
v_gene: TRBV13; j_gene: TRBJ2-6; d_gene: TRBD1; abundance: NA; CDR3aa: CASSNYRTGGSGANVLTF; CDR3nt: TGTGCCAGCAGCAACTATAGGACAGGGGGCTCTGGGGCCAACGTCCTGACTTTC
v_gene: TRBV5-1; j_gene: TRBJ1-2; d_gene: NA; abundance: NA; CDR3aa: CASSLGVDYGYTF; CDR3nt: TGCGCCAGCAGCTTGGGGGTCGACTATGGCTACACCTTC
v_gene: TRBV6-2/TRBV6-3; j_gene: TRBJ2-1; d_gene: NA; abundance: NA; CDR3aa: CASRLPEGNEQFF; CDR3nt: TGTGCCAGCAGGCTACCCGAGGGAAATGAGCAGTTCTTC
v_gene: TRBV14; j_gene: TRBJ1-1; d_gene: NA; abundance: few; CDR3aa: CASSQVSWEAFF; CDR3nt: TGTGCCAGCAGCCAAGTCTCGTGGGAAGCTTTCTTT
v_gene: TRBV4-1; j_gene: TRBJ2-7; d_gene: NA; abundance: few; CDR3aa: CASSQGQAFTEQYF; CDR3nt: TGCGCCAGCAGCCAAGGACAGGCTTTTACCGAGCAGTACTTC
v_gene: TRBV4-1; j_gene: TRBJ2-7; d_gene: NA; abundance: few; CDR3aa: CASSRVSTGNSYEQYF; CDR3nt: TGCGCCAGCAGCCGAGTTTCCACAGGAAACTCCTACGAGCAGTACTTC
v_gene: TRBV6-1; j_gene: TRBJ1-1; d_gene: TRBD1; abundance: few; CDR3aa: CASSDRLTGITEAFF; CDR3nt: TGTGCCAGCAGTGACAGGTTGACAGGGATTACTGAAGCTTTCTTT
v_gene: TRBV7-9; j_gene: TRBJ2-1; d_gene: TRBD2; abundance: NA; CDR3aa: CASDSGPVNEQFF; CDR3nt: TGTGCCAGCGATAGCGGGCCTGTTAATGAGCAGTTCTTC
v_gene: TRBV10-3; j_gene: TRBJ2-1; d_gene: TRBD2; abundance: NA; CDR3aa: CAISEQGLVISYNEQFF; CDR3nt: TGTGCCATCAGTGAACAGGGACTAGTGATCTCCTACAATGAGCAGTTCTTC
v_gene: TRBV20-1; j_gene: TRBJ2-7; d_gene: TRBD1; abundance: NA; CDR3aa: CSAETGIHEQYF; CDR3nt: TGCAGTGCTGAGACAGGGATCCACGAGCAGTACTTC
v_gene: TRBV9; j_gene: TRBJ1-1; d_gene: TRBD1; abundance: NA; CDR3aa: CASTAGTGVFLTEAFF; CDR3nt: TGTGCCAGTACCGCCGGGACAGGGGTCTTTTTGACTGAAGCTTTCTTT
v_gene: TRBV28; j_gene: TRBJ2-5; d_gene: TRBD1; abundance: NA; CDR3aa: CASSLTAGGRETQYF; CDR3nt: TGTGCCAGCAGTTTAACGGCAGGGGGTCGGGAGACCCAGTACTTC
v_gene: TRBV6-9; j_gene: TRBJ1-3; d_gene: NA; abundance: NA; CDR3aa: CASSRDSDSGNTIYF; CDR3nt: TGTGCCAGCAGTCGGGACTCAGACTCTGGAAACACCATATATTTT
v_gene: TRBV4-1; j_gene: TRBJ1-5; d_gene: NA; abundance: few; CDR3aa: CASSQDRDPGQPQHF; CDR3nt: TGCGCCAGCAGCCAAGATAGAGATCCGGGACAGCCCCAGCATTTT
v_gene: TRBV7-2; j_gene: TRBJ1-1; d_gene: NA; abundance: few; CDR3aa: CASSPTTAGYTEAFF; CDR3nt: TGTGCCAGCAGCCCGACGACAGCAGGGTACACTGAAGCTTTCTTT
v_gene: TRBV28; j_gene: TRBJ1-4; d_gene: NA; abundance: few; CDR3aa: CASSPIREVNEKLFF; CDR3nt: TGTGCCAGCAGTCCCATCAGGGAGGTCAATGAAAAACTGTTTTTT
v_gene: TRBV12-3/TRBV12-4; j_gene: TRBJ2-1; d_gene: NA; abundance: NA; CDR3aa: CASSLIFLSDPYNEQFF; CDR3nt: TGTGCCAGCAGTTTAATTTTTTTGTCGGACCCTTACAATGAGCAGTTCTTC
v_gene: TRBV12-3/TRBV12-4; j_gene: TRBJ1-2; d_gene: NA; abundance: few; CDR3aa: CASKGPINYGYTF; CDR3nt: TGTGCCAGTAAGGGACCCATCAACTATGGCTACACCTTC
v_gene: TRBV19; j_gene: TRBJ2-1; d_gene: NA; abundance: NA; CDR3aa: CASSIRGALSHEQFF; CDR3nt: TGTGCCAGTAGTATTAGGGGGGCCCTTAGCCATGAGCAGTTCTTC
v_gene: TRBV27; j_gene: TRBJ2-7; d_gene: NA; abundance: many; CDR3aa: CASSLTGPYEQYF; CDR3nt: TGTGCCAGCAGTTTAACAGGCCCCTACGAGCAGTACTTC
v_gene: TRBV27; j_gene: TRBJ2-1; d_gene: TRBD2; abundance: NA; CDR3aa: CASSFGTSGRNEQFF; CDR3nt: TGTGCCAGCAGTTTCGGGACTAGCGGGAGGAATGAGCAGTTCTTC
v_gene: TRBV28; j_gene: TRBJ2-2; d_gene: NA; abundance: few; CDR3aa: CASSLQGGTGELFF; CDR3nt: TGTGCCAGCAGTTTACAGGGTGGAACCGGGGAGCTGTTTTTT
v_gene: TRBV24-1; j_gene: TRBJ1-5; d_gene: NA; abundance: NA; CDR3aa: CATSDLQGQQPQHF; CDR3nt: TGTGCCACCAGTGACCTACAGGGTCAGCAGCCCCAGCATTTT
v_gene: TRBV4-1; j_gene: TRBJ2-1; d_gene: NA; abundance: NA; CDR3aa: CASSLYGNSYNEQFF; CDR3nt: TGCGCCAGCAGCCTCTACGGGAACTCCTACAATGAGCAGTTCTTC
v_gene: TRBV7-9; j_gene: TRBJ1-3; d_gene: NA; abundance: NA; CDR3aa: CASSLAPQVGAGGNTIYF; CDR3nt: TGTGCCAGCAGCTTAGCGCCCCAGGTAGGGGCCGGGGGAAACACCATATATTTT
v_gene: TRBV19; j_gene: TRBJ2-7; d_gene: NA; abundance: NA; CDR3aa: CATAGVWGYEQYF; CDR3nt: TGTGCCACAGCCGGAGTCTGGGGCTACGAGCAGTACTTC
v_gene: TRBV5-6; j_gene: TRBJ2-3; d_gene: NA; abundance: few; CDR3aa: CASSFGLEGDTQYF; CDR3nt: TGTGCCAGCAGCTTTGGACTGGAAGGGGATACGCAGTATTTT
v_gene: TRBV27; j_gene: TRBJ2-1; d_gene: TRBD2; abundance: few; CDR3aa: CASSNVLAGGNEQFF; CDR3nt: TGTGCCAGCAGTAACGTACTAGCGGGAGGCAATGAGCAGTTCTTC
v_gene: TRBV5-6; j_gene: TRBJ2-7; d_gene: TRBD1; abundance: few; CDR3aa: CASSLGTGYYEQYF; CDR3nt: TGTGCCAGCAGCTTGGGGACAGGCTACTACGAGCAGTACTTC
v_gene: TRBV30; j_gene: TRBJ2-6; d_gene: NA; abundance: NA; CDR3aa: CAWATFSGANVLTF; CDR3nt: TGTGCCTGGGCCACCTTCTCTGGGGCCAACGTCCTGACTTTC
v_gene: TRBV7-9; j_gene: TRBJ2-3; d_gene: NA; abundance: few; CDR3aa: CASSRGTDTQYF; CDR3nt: TGTGCCAGCAGCCGAGGCACAGATACGCAGTATTTT
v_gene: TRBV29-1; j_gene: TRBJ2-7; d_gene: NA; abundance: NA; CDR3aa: CSVEPAGGYEQYF; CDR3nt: TGCAGCGTTGAACCGGCGGGTGGCTACGAGCAGTACTTC
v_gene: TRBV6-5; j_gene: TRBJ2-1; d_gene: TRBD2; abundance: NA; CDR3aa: CASSWGLAGGKNEQFF; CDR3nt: TGTGCCAGCAGTTGGGGACTAGCGGGAGGGAAAAATGAGCAGTTCTTC
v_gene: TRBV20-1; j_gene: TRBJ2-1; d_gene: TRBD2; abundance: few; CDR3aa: CSATSLAGEYEQFF; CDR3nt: TGCAGTGCTACGAGCCTAGCGGGAGAGTATGAGCAGTTCTTC
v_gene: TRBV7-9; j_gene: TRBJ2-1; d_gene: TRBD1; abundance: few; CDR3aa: CASSLPFHRGFNEQFF; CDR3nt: TGTGCCAGCAGCTTACCATTCCACAGGGGTTTTAATGAGCAGTTCTTC
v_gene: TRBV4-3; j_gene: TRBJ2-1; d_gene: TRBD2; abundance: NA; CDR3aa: CASSQEWISGSSYNEQFF; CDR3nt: TGCGCCAGCAGCCAAGAGTGGATAAGCGGGAGCTCCTACAATGAGCAGTTCTTC
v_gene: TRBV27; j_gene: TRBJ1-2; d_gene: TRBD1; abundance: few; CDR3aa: CASSFVGTGWGYTF; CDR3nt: TGTGCCAGCAGTTTTGTTGGGACAGGGTGGGGCTACACCTTC
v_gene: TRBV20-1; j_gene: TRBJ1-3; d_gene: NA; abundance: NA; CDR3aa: CSAPRGSGNTIYF; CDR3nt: TGCAGTGCCCCCCGGGGCTCTGGAAACACCATATATTTT
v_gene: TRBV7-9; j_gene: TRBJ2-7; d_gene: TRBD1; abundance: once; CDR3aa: CASSLGQGAVYEQYF; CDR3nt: TGTGCCAGCAGCTTAGGCCAGGGGGCGGTCTACGAGCAGTACTTC
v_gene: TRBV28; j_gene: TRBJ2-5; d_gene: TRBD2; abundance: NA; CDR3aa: CASRDQGGWETQYF; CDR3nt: TGTGCCAGCAGAGATCAGGGAGGGTGGGAGACCCAGTACTTC
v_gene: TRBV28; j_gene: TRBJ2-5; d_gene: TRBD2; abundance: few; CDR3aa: CASSPWTSGRLQETQYF; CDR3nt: TGTGCCAGCAGTCCCTGGACTAGCGGGAGACTCCAAGAGACCCAGTACTTC
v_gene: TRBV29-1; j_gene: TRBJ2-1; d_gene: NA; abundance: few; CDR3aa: CSVVGGEQFF; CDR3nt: TGCAGCGTTGTTGGGGGTGAGCAGTTCTTC
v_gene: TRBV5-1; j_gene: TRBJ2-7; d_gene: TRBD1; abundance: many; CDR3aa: CASSWTGDEQYF; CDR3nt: TGCGCCAGCAGCTGGACAGGCGACGAGCAGTACTTC
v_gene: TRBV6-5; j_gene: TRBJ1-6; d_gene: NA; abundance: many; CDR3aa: CASSSLLDGGMNSPLHF; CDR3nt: TGTGCCAGCAGTTCACTGTTGGACGGTGGGATGAATTCACCCCTCCACTTT
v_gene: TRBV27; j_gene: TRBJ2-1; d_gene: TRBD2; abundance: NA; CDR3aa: CASSTTSGRRNEQFF; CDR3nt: TGTGCCAGCAGTACGACTAGCGGGAGAAGGAATGAGCAGTTCTTC
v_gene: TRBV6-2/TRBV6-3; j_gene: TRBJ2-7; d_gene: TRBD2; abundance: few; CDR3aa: CASSLSGRRGEQYF; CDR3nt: TGTGCCAGCAGTTTAAGCGGGAGGAGAGGCGAGCAGTACTTC
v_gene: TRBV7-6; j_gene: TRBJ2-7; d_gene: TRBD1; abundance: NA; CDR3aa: CASSSELPGQGEQYF; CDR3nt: TGTGCCAGCAGCTCAGAATTACCGGGACAGGGCGAGCAGTACTTC
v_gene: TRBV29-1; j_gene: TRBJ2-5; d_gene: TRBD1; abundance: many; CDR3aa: CSADRGPETQYF; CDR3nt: TGCAGCGCCGACAGGGGGCCGGAGACCCAGTACTTC
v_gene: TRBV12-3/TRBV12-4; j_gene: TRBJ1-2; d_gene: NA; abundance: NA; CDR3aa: CASSSGPSPDYGYTF; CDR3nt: TGTGCCAGCAGCTCTGGTCCATCTCCAGACTATGGCTACACCTTC
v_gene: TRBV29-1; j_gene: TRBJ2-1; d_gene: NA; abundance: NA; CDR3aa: CSVKAGDYNEQFF; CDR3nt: TGCAGCGTTAAGGCAGGGGATTACAATGAGCAGTTCTTC
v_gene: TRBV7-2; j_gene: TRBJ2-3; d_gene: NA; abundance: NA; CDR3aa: CASSLGGRIDTQYF; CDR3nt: TGTGCCAGCAGCTTAGGTGGGAGAATAGATACGCAGTATTTT